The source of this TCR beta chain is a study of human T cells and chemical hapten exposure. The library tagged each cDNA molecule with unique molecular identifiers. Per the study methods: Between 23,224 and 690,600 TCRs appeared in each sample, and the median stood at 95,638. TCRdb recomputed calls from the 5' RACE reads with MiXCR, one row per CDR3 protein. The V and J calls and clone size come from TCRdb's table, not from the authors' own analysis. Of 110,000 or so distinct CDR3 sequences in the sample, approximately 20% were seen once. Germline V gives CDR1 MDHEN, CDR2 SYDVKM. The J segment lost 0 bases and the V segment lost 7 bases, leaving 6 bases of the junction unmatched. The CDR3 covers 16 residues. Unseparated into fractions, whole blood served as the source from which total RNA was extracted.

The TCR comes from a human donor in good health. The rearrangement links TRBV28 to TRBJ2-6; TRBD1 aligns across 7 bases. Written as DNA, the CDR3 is TGTGCCAGCATAACAGGGGCCTACTCTGGGGCCAACGTCCTGACTTTC. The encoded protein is CASITGAYSGANVLTF. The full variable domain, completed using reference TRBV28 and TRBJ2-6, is DVKVTQSSRYLVKRTGEKVFLECVQDMDHENMFWYRQDPGLGLRLIYFSYDVKMKEKGDIPEGYSVSREKKERFSLILESASTNQTSMYLCASITGAYSGANVLTFGAGSRLTVL.